This T cell receptor beta chain was sequenced during a study of tumor and adjacent non-tumor tissue in lung cancer. Study-level information: Patients were aged about 30 to 76, 9 to 10 men and roughly 5 women, stage I to III. General study points: In normal lung, the top 100 clones were significantly more dominant than in tumor.

The CDR3 contains 12 residues. Trimming took off 0 bases at V and 2 bases at J, with 1 base between the two ends. Germline values: CDR1 SGHKS, CDR2 YYEKEE (reference sequence). No cell sorting was done before RNA was extracted from the tissue. This clonotype was detected many times. Its antigen is currently unknown. A modified ARM-PCR protocol with three rounds of nested PCR amplified TCRbeta. In TCRdb, the multiplex PCR reads were re-called with MiXCR into one record per CDR3 protein. The sample has some 93,000 distinct CDR3 sequences, less than 80% seen once. This clonotype was obtained from a man in his 60s with non-small cell lung cancer. This chain joins TRBV5-5 and TRBJ2-3, with no clear D. Sequencing was carried out using lung tumor tissue. The CDR3: CASSLATDTQYF. The CDR3 DNA is TGTGCCAGCAGCTTGGCCACAGATACGCAGTATTTT.